This T cell receptor beta chain comes out of a study of regulatory T cells in long-lasting Graves disease (dated by TCRdb to the early 2020s). Background for the entire study: In the newly diagnosed Graves' disease group, patients had been taking antithyroid drugs for less than 3 months. Patients with persistent Graves' disease were compared with patients with newly diagnosed Graves' disease using TCR sequencing and RNA sequencing of peripheral blood. The study was conducted in China and was registered as a clinical trial. A total of around 35 samples underwent TCR sequencing: some 13 from persistent and about 20 from newly diagnosed Graves' disease patients.

The sample's time point label, in plain terms: newly diagnosed GD, antithyroid drugs for less than 3 months. For both TCR sequencing and RNA sequencing, RNA was extracted from PBMCs using TRIzol. The diagnosis of Graves' disease followed American Thyroid Association guidelines. Patients for the study were recruited at an endocrinology department in Xi'an, China. Each patient gave around 9 milliliters of peripheral blood, collected in an EDTA anticoagulant tube. Ficoll Paque Plus density gradient separation was used to isolate PBMCs, and no additional T cell sorting was done. RNA quality was checked with an Agilent 2100 Bioanalyzer and agarose gel, and concentration with a NanoDrop 2000. What the study reported, not specific to this receptor: Peripheral blood alone was examined, since thyroid tissue, which constituted the primary lesion, could not be accessed. Sequencing and analysis were limited to the TCR beta chain. The authors acknowledged the small sample size as a limitation that may reduce accuracy. Persistent patients shared more public clonotypes among themselves (around 3,000) than newly diagnosed patients did (approximately 970). Persistent disease showed preferential use of TRBV28, TRBJ1-2 and TRBJ2-5, whereas newly diagnosed disease favored TRBV20-1 and TRBJ2-1. Lower TCR Shannon entropy and fewer highly expanded clones were observed in persistent Graves' disease patients than in newly diagnosed patients, which suggested clonal expansion.

The germline V gene supplies CDR1 LGHNA and CDR2 YNFKEQ. The CDR3 contains 15 residues, cysteine and phenylalanine counted. The read is trimmed to its CDR3 DNA, 45 bases read in frame from base 1. Clipping removes 0 bases from V and 9 bases from J, with 4 as the unmatched junction base count. Libraries were prepared through multiplex PCR. These reads were obtained on an Illumina HiSeq 4000. TCR beta libraries were built with iRepertoire HTBI primers and Arm-PCR amplification of CDR3 regions. Before sequencing, the PCR products underwent gel purification. The paper's data handling went like this. Gene usage analysis of CDR3 amino acid clonotypes relied on the 60 or so TRBV and 14 TRBJ segments identified across samples. COPE and FqMerger were used to merge the filtered high-quality paired reads into contigs. BLAST was used to align contigs to IMGT TRBV, TRBD and TRBJ reference genes, with CDR3 defined following IMGT. Highly expanded clones were defined as clonotypes with a frequency above 0.1%. Shannon entropy was used to measure repertoire diversity, and the Gini coefficient was used to measure V-J evenness. Public clonotypes were defined as clonotypes shared by more than one individual. TCRdb itself trimmed the public reads at Q25 with fastp, ran MiXCR and retained productive beta chains. CDR3 protein sequences are deduplicated, and each keeps its most common genes and DNA. TCRdb, not the authors, supplied the V and J calls. Counted in this sample were 500,000 or so distinct CDR3 sequences; around 15% of them appeared once. The ten largest clones represent approximately 12% of the sample.

With regard to this clonotype: Its antigen remains unidentified. No base quality values were provided; no much bigger clone lies one nucleotide off.

These sequences were also reported in another study, on T cells in Graves' hyperthyroidism and ophthalmopathy. As the second publication notes: Graves' hyperthyroidism was defined as stable when no progression to ophthalmopathy occurred over 18 months of follow-up. Hyperthyroidism patients were aged 18 to 65 years and newly diagnosed, with disease duration of less than 2 months. The study excluded patients with uncontrolled infections, other autoimmune diseases, pregnancy or lactation. Diagnoses were based on clinical symptoms, serum thyroxine and TRAb, thyroid ultrasound and orbital computed tomography. A first-round RT-PCR of the TCR CDR3 used the HTBI primer set with the Qiagen OneStep RT-PCR kit. Blood samples also contained most of the expanded thyroid clonotypes (frequency above 0.001), which suggests that blood repertoires may reflect thyroid immune responses. Ophthalmopathy was separated from stable hyperthyroidism by a 13 V-J signature model, with approximately 89% sensitivity and approximately 81% specificity obtained in cross-validation and 80%/75% obtained in testing. In validation, the model predicted progression to ophthalmopathy a median of 6.5 months before onset, with 70% to 71% sensitivity and 72.22% specificity. TCR V-J signatures able to tell the groups apart were searched for in a discovery cohort of about a hundred patients, of whom about 40 had Graves' ophthalmopathy and roughly 58 had stable Graves' hyperthyroidism. Prospective prediction of ophthalmopathy was tested in an independent validation cohort of 18 to 20 hyperthyroidism patients and roughly 16 patients who later progressed to ophthalmopathy. The 85 to 100 discovery patients were divided at random into training and test sets in a 7:3 ratio. In six Graves' hyperthyroidism patients, the study also compared T-cell repertoires from thyroid tissue with T-cell repertoires from blood. After blood sampling, hyperthyroidism patients were treated with methimazole at a starting dose of 30 mg daily, and ophthalmopathy patients were treated with high-dose intravenous methylprednisolone. A second multiplex PCR round built the libraries, followed by size selection and purification. Libraries were sequenced paired-end with 100 bp reads on an Illumina HiSeq2000. SOAPnuke was used to process the raw data, removing reads that contained adapters or uncalled bases, had a mean Phred below 15, or lacked an exact match to the constant primer or identifier. COPE v1.2.5 was used to merge the high-quality paired reads, and each unique nucleotide sequence was defined as a clonotype. Clonotypes were aligned to IMGT TRBV, TRBD and TRBJ reference segments using MiTCR v1.1. Analysis was restricted to V-J combinations with a frequency above 0.0001, which covered roughly 99% of repertoires. A TCS score was defined as the ratio between F50 (clonal expansion) and ExV (chaos), using BLOSUM62-based TCRdist between CDR3 peptides within each V-J. Welch's t-statistics and random forest reduced 500 to 550 V-J features to under 15, which were used in a naive Bayes classifier (R e1071). Sample size was not statistically predetermined, and blinding of investigators to group allocation was not performed. The paper describes TCR Vbeta CDR3 sequencing of 130 to 150 peripheral blood samples, made up of about 40 ophthalmopathy patients, approximately 76 hyperthyroidism patients and about 17 progressor patients.

The sequences come from peripheral blood mononuclear cells (PBMCs), collected at new diagnosis, from a patient treated with antithyroid drugs. The sequence was obtained from a man in his forties or fifties with Graves disease. Donor details come from another sample of the same person, matched by shared clones. Recombination linked TRBV4-2 to TRBJ2-1, with 11 bases in between that match TRBD2. CDR3 protein: CASSQDPLAGVEQFF. The DNA reads as follows: TGTGCCAGCAGCCAAGACCCACTAGCGGGAGTTGAGCAGTTCTTC.